This record looks at one T cell receptor (beta chain) sequence and its context. As yet, its antigen is unknown. The sample comes from a study of cytotoxic CD8 clonotypes in ibrutinib-treated CLL. Study outcomes and limitations: Baseline levels of clonality went above those of age-matched healthy donors and moved with circulating CD8+ T-cell counts.

T cells were sequenced at a targeted depth of 1 in 200,000 to 1 in 1 million. TCRdb's table, derived via immunoSEQ multiplex PCR, lists solely in-frame clones and lacks some. Here the sample spans 150,000 to 200,000 clones, about 88% being singletons. With 5 bases clipped from V and 0 bases from J, the junction kept 11 bases outside the gene matches. The CDR3 extends over 19 amino acids. Looked up from germline, CDR1 is SGHTA and CDR2 is FQGTGA. This receptor was identified in a human donor with chronic lymphocytic leukemia. The material was PBMCs, obtained at disease progression, from a patient treated with ibrutinib. The V gene is TRBV7-3, the J gene TRBJ2-6, with TRBD1 matching over 9 bases. CDR3 amino acids: CASSPQGQGIISGANVLTF. The CDR3 nucleotides read TGTGCCAGCAGCCCTCAAGGACAGGGGATTATCTCTGGGGCCAACGTCCTGACTTTC.